What follows are 22 T cell receptor beta chains derived from one specimen sequenced in a study of cytotoxic CD8 clonotypes in ibrutinib-treated CLL. Profiling relied on immunoSEQ multiplex PCR, and the TCRdb table lists in-frame clones only, not all of them. The profile shows 300,000 to 400,000 clones, about 61% of them singletons. The input for sequencing was PBMCs, taken after 36 months of ibrutinib treatment. Source of these receptors: a human donor with chronic lymphocytic leukemia.

This sequence joins TRBV19 and TRBJ1-2; D unclear. Germline CDR1 reads LNHDA; CDR2 reads SQIVND (reference sequence). The V gene lost 7 bases and the J gene lost 7 bases, with 19 bases spanning the gap. There are 14 residues in the CDR3. The CDR3 coding sequence is TGTGCCAGTACCCCGGACCAGGTTTGGGGTGGCTACACCTTC. It specifies CASTPDQVWGGYTF.

This clone was seen only a few times. The chain carries TRBV5-3 and TRBJ1-6, with D unresolved. TRBV5-3 is an ORF, with its function uncertain. Deletions cut 2 bases from V and 9 bases from J, with 6 bases between. The length of the CDR3 is 12 residues. The CDR3 sequence: CARSFIASPLHF. DNA of the CDR3: TGTGCCAGAAGCTTTATCGCTTCACCCCTCCACTTT.

This clone has only a few counts. The chain carries TRBV7-3 and TRBJ2-7, with 8 bases that match TRBD2. V dropped 4 bases and J dropped 2; count of bases not matched to a gene: 4. This CDR3 contains 14 residues. Germline CDR1 and CDR2: SGHTA and FQGTGA. CDR3 residues: CASSYTGGTYEQYF. The CDR3 DNA reads TGTGCCAGCAGCTACACGGGAGGGACCTACGAGCAGTACTTC.

The chain joins TRBV6-1 to TRBJ2-1, with TRBD1 matching over 8 bases. The CDR3 contains 15 residues. Germline V gene lookup returns CDR1 MNHNS and CDR2 SASEGT. V shed 1 base and J 10 bases; nucleotides not matched to a gene: 9. As DNA, the CDR3 is TGTGCCAGCAGTGAAGTGCAGGGGGCAACCTACGAGCAGTTCTTC. Its protein is CASSEVQGATYEQFF.

The chain carries TRBV10-2 and TRBJ1-2, with 7 positions matching TRBD1. The V gene's germline CDR1 is WSHSY and CDR2 SAAADI. Losses at the gene ends were 10 bases for V and 2 bases for J; bases not matched to a gene: 19. The CDR3 extends over 17 amino acids. Here the CDR3 reads CATRVSLTGDWNYGYTF. The CDR3 DNA reads as TGCGCCACCCGAGTTAGCCTCACAGGGGACTGGAACTATGGCTACACCTTC.

This clone was detected only a few times. The chain couples TRBV6-5 to TRBJ2-7; TRBD2 is a possible D gene (6 bases). CDR3 length: 12 residues. V gave up 7 bases and J gave up 4 bases, with 11 bases separating them. Germline V gene data show CDR1 as MNHEY and CDR2 as SVGAGI. The CDR3 protein is CASKGLLYEQYF. The CDR3 DNA follows: TGTGCCAGCAAAGGACTACTATACGAGCAGTACTTC.

The chain employs TRBV7-8 and TRBJ2-7; D might be TRBD2 (5 bases). Germline CDR1 SGHVS, CDR2 FQNEAQ. With 5 bases removed from V and 2 bases from J, the gap between germline ends came to 19 bases. The CDR3 is 16 amino acids. This CDR3 reads CASSPEGPRSPYEQYF. In DNA form, the CDR3 reads TGTGCCAGCAGCCCCGAGGGTCCCCGGTCCCCCTACGAGCAGTACTTC. The entire variable domain, with the rest obtained from reference TRBV7-8 and TRBJ2-7, is as follows: GAGVSQSPRYKVAKRGQDVALRCDPISGHVSLFWYQQALGQGPEFLTYFQNEAQLDKSGLPSDRFFAERPEGSVSTLKIQRTQQEDSAVYLCASSPEGPRSPYEQYFGPGTRLTVT.

The J gene is TRBJ2-5, the V gene TRBV5-1; the D gene is possibly TRBD2 (6 bases). Germline values: CDR1 SGHRS, CDR2 YFSETQ. The CDR3 loop spans 16 amino acids. V was clipped by 0 bases and J by 9 bases, with 21 bases between them. CDR3 bases: TGCGCCAGCAGCTTGGCCGGGACGGACCAAGGAGGGGCCCAGTACTTC. Protein: CASSLAGTDQGGAQYF. Full variable domain (remainder filled in from reference TRBV5-1 and TRBJ2-5): KAGVTQTPRYLIKTRGQQVTLSCSPISGHRSVSWYQQTPGQGLQFLFEYFSETQRNKGNFPGRFSGRQFSNSRSEMNVSTLELGDSALYLCASSLAGTDQGGAQYFGPGTRLLVL.

The rearrangement links TRBV29-1 to TRBJ2-7, with D maybe TRBD1 (5 bases). Germline CDR1 reads SQVTM; CDR2 reads ANQGSEA. V gave up 4 bases and J gave up 2 bases, with 21 bases separating them. The CDR3 contains 16 residues. The CDR3 protein is CSVVSQVAGLTYEQYF. The CDR3 coding sequence is TGCAGCGTTGTGTCCCAGGTTGCAGGGCTGACCTACGAGCAGTACTTC.

The chain uses TRBV7-9 and TRBJ2-7; 12 nucleotides align to TRBD2. Germline V lookup: CDR1 SEHNR, CDR2 FQNEAQ (reference sequence). This CDR3 is 19 amino acids long. Germline trimming cut 1 base from V and 0 bases from J; bases unmatched to any gene: 10. The CDR3 region has the DNA TGTGCCAGCAGCTTAGGTCGACTAGCGGGAGTCCTTAGCTCCTACGAGCAGTACTTC. Translation gives CASSLGRLAGVLSSYEQYF.

This sequence joins TRBV15 and TRBJ2-2, with D unresolved. CDR1 is LNHNV, CDR2 YYDKDF, per germline (reference sequence). Between the trimmed V and J ends, which lost 3 bases and 0 bases, there was a span of 8 bases. CDR3 size: 15 residues. This CDR3 reads CATSRRLANTGELFF. The CDR3 coding sequence is TGTGCCACCAGCAGGCGGCTGGCGAACACCGGGGAGCTGTTTTTT.

This sequence joins TRBV18 and TRBJ2-7; D is ambiguous. Between the trimmed V and J ends, which lost 0 bases and 3 bases, there was a span of 12 bases. The CDR3 runs to 15 residues. Germline values: CDR1 KGHSH, CDR2 LQKENI. The CDR3 spells CASSPPWTKFYEQYF. CDR3 DNA: TGTGCCAGCTCACCACCTTGGACGAAATTCTACGAGCAGTACTTC.

This chain joins TRBV6-5 and TRBJ1-6, with a possible D match to TRBD1 (5 bases). Trimming shortened V by 7 bases and J by 7 bases, and 17 bases separated the two germline ends. The V gene's germline CDR1 is MNHEY and CDR2 SVGAGI. The CDR3 is 15 amino acids. CDR3 nucleotides: TGTGCCAGCACAACCGCGGGGGGTCACAATTCACCCCTCCACTTT. Its protein is CASTTAGGHNSPLHF.

The chain employs TRBV10-3 and TRBJ2-3; D perhaps matches TRBD2 (6 bases). CDR1 and CDR2 (germline): ENHRY, SYGVKD. Trimming shortened V by 6 bases and J by 7 bases, and 32 bases separated the two germline ends. This CDR3 is 19 amino acids long. The CDR3 region is CAIRAEVGAAGSLTNTQYF. The CDR3 DNA reads TGTGCCATCAGGGCTGAAGTCGGGGCTGCGGGATCTCTGACAAATACGCAGTATTTT.

V usage is TRBV6-5 and J usage is TRBJ2-5; D is tentatively TRBD1 or TRBD2 (5 bases each). CDR1 is MNHEY and CDR2 is SVGAGI in the germline V gene. The length of the CDR3 is 15 residues. The germline V and J ends were trimmed by 6 bases and 5 bases, with 19 bases remaining between them. The CDR3 region is CASRRHLTEGETQYF. The CDR3 nucleotides are TGTGCCAGCAGGAGACACCTCACCGAGGGGGAGACCCAGTACTTC.

The chain has TRBV5-1 and TRBJ2-5; 7 bases line up with TRBD2. Germline CDR1 is SGHRS and CDR2 is YFSETQ. Germline trimming cut 0 bases from V and 5 bases from J; bases unmatched to any gene: 13. The CDR3 covers 17 residues. CDR3 region: CASSLGKTSHKQETQYF. The CDR3 region has the DNA TGCGCCAGCAGCTTGGGAAAGACTAGCCATAAACAGGAGACCCAGTACTTC.

Only a few counts were recorded for this clone. The genes are TRBV5-1 and TRBJ1-4, with D possibly matching TRBD1 (5 bases). This CDR3 is built from 14 residues. V was pared by 4 bases and J by 8 bases, with 15 bases between. Germline V lookup: CDR1 SGHRS, CDR2 YFSETQ. The CDR3 is CASSPWAGDEKLFF. CDR3 DNA: TGCGCCAGCAGCCCGTGGGCGGGGGACGAAAAACTGTTTTTT.

The V call is TRBV10-2, the J call TRBJ2-3; D is unclear. The V gene lost 10 bases and the J gene lost 4 bases, with 9 bases spanning the gap. The CDR3 consists of 11 residues. The V gene's germline CDR1 is WSHSY and CDR2 SAAADI. CDR3 coding DNA: TGCGCCACAGGTGCAGCAGATACGCAGTATTTT. Its translation: CATGAADTQYF.

V usage is TRBV4-1 and J usage is TRBJ1-1, with 7 bases matching TRBD1. With V trimmed by 3 bases and J by 7 bases, 8 bases remained unmatched. This CDR3 spans 14 amino acids. The germline gives CDR1 MGHRA, CDR2 YSYEKL. CDR3 sequence: CASSQPTGILEAFF. The CDR3 DNA sequence: TGCGCCAGCAGCCAGCCGACAGGGATCCTTGAAGCTTTCTTT.

This clone came up a few times. V and J are TRBV14 and TRBJ1-1; D call uncertain. Between the trimmed V and J ends, which lost 1 base and 1 base, there was a span of 4 bases. Germline V CDR1 and CDR2: SGHDN, FVKESK. The CDR3 spans 13 residues. CDR3 protein: CASSQGWNTEAFF. Here the CDR3 DNA reads TGTGCCAGCAGCCAAGGTTGGAACACTGAAGCTTTCTTT.

The chain links TRBV5-4 to TRBJ2-1; 14 nucleotides match TRBD2. This CDR3 has 15 residues. The trim removed 4 bases at V and 9 bases at J, leaving 6 bases unmatched. Germline values: CDR1 SGHNT, CDR2 YYREEE (reference sequence). In DNA, the CDR3 is TGTGCCAGCAGCAGGGGACTAGCGGGAGAGGGTGAGCAGTTCTTC. Translation: CASSRGLAGEGEQFF.

DNA for the CDR3: TGTGCCAGCAGTTTAAGCCCCGGGGGTCCCTCCTACGAGCAGTACTTC. It translates to CASSLSPGGPSYEQYF. The chain uses TRBV28 and TRBJ2-7, with a possible D match to TRBD2 (6 bases). Germline V gene sequence: CDR1 MDHEN, CDR2 SYDVKM. CDR3 length: 16 residues. V lost 2 bases to trimming and J lost 0 bases, with 14 bases between them.